This TCR beta chain came from a study of cytomegalovirus exposure and HLA in healthy donors. The V end lost 5 bases, the J end lost 6 bases, and 11 bases lay between the germline ends. The CDR3 runs 12 residues. Germline loops: CDR1 SGHVS, CDR2 FQNEAQ. The PCR was carried out with 60 Vbeta primers and 13 Jbeta primers. Data came from immunoSEQ multiplex PCR; TCRdb stores just in-frame clones and leaves some out. The profile covers 150,000 to 200,000 clones, with around 73% appearing a single time and around 2.4% taken by the ten largest. The sequenced sample was PBMCs. The origin of this receptor is a man between 60 and 75 years old in good health and CMV-seronegative. The chain links TRBV7-8 to TRBJ2-7; D is unresolved. The CDR3 DNA is TGTGCCAGCAGCCCCCATCCCCCCGAGCAGTACTTC. Translation gives CASSPHPPEQYF.